What follows are 22 T cell receptor beta chains derived from one specimen sequenced in a study of T cells in Graves' hyperthyroidism and ophthalmopathy. Amplified TCR beta CDR3 regions came from RNA transcripts. The study used the HTBI primer set for a first-round RT-PCR of the TCR CDR3. TCRdb reanalysed the multiplex PCR reads using MiXCR and keeps one entry per CDR3 protein. The data show over 150,000 distinct CDR3 sequences, roughly a sixth seen once. The sequencing input was blood. The receptors come from a woman between 45 and 60 years old with Graves' hyperthyroidism.

This chain uses TRBV28 with TRBJ1-2; the D is unclear. The CDR3 is made up of 14 amino acids. Germline V gives CDR1 MDHEN, CDR2 SYDVKM. The V end lost 6 bases, the J end lost 0 bases, and 11 bases lay between the germline ends. CDR3 nucleotides: TGTGCCAGCAGCCCAGACGGATCTAACTATGGCTACACCTTC. Translating gives CASSPDGSNYGYTF.

The rearrangement uses TRBV29-1 and TRBJ2-6; no definite D call. This CDR3 spans 13 amino acids. Germline CDR1 is SQVTM and CDR2 is ANQGSEA. Trimming cost V 4 bases and J 0 bases, with 4 bases left between them. In nucleotides, the CDR3 is TGCAGCGTTGCTCGCTCTGGGGCCAACGTCCTGACTTTC. Translating gives CSVARSGANVLTF.

The chain has TRBV7-9 and TRBJ1-1; TRBD1 is a possible D gene (5 bases). V was trimmed by 5 bases and J by 5 bases, leaving 12 bases between them. CDR3 length equals 13 residues. Germline CDR1 SEHNR, CDR2 FQNEAQ (reference sequence). The CDR3 bases are TGTGCCAGCAGCGTCCACGGGGGGACTGAAGCTTTCTTT. Protein sequence: CASSVHGGTEAFF.

This clonotype was found many times. V gene TRBV12-3 or TRBV12-4 combines with J gene TRBJ2-7; 11 bases map to TRBD2. J gave up 7 bases and V 6 bases, and 8 bases lay outside the gene matches. The CDR3 is made up of 14 amino acids. CDR3 region: CASSSTSGSWEQYF. The DNA of the CDR3 is TGTGCCAGCAGCTCTACTAGCGGGAGTTGGGAGCAGTACTTC.

The CDR3 DNA reads as TGTGCCAGCAGTTCACCGCGGGACAGTGCCACTGAAGCTTTCTTT. Protein product: CASSSPRDSATEAFF. This chain links TRBV6-2 or TRBV6-3 with TRBJ1-1, with 7 bases identical to TRBD1. The CDR3 sequence is 15 residues long. CDR1 and CDR2 (germline): MNHEY, SVGEGT. V gave up 4 bases and J gave up 4 bases; unmatched junction bases: 9.

CDR3 in amino acids: CSANPGLGLHEQYF. DNA for the CDR3: TGCAGTGCCAACCCGGGACTAGGCCTCCACGAGCAGTACTTC. This chain connects TRBV20-1 to TRBJ2-7, with 8 bases aligning to TRBD2. CDR1 and CDR2 from the germline V gene are DFQATT and SNEGSKA (reference sequence). V shed 6 bases and J 5 bases; nucleotides not matched to a gene: 12. The CDR3 is 14 amino acids.

This clonotype was counted ten times or more. This sequence joins TRBV6-1 and TRBJ1-1; D may be TRBD1 (5 bases). Germline V gene sequence: CDR1 MNHNS, CDR2 SASEGT. The V end was cut by 7 bases, the J end by 7 bases, with 16 bases between. This CDR3 comprises 13 residues. The DNA for the CDR3 is TGTGCCAGCATCTACCGGGGGGGAAATGAAGCTTTCTTT. The encoded protein is CASIYRGGNEAFF.

This clonotype was recorded at least ten times. The chain couples TRBV7-2 to TRBJ2-3; 9 nucleotides align to TRBD2. The CDR3 consists of 15 residues. The V and J ends lost 2 bases and 4 bases, in that order; junction bases with no gene match: 4. Per germline, CDR1 SGHTA and CDR2 FQGNSA. This chain's CDR3 is CASSLIAGVSDTQYF. The CDR3 coding sequence is TGTGCCAGCAGCTTAATAGCGGGAGTCTCAGATACGCAGTATTTT. Full variable domain (rest looked up from reference TRBV7-2 and TRBJ2-3): GAGVSQSPSNKVTEKGKDVELRCDPISGHTALYWYRQSLGQGLEFLIYFQGNSAPDKSGLPSDRFSAERTGGSVSTLTIQRTQQEDSAVYLCASSLIAGVSDTQYFGPGTRLTVL.

A note on this clonotype: The junction departs from the called germline gene at one end, perhaps through a read error. The V call is TRBV19, the J call TRBJ1-1; 8 nucleotides align to TRBD1. CDR1 is LNHDA, CDR2 SQIVND, per germline (reference sequence). The CDR3 is 15 amino acids. The CDR3 sequence: CGSKADRVGNTEAFF. The CDR3 nucleotides are TGTGGCAGTAAAGCGGACAGGGTGGGGAACACTGAAGCTTTCTTT.

J is TRBJ2-3 and V is TRBV12-3 or TRBV12-4; no firm D call. The CDR3 is 15 amino acids. V was clipped by 6 bases and J by 1 base, with 14 bases between them. CDR3 region: CASSLDLGGTDTQYF. The CDR3 bases are TGTGCCAGCAGCTTGGATTTAGGAGGCACAGATACGCAGTATTTT.

The chain joins TRBV7-2 to TRBJ2-1, with D possibly matching TRBD1 (6 bases). V lost 1 base and J lost 3, with 10 bases in between. From germline, CDR1 is SGHTA and CDR2 FQGNSA. This CDR3 is built from 15 residues. The CDR3 spells CASSLGSRGYNEQFF. CDR3 nucleotide sequence: TGTGCCAGCAGCTTAGGAAGCAGGGGCTACAATGAGCAGTTCTTC.

This clonotype appeared many times. V gene TRBV3-1 combines with J gene TRBJ2-1; 12 positions agree with TRBD2. Per the germline V gene, CDR1 is LGHDT and CDR2 is YNNKEL (reference sequence). Trimming at V came to 1 base and at J to 8 bases, leaving 6 bases not matched to a gene. The CDR3 contains 16 residues. The CDR3 spells CASSQVLTSGSDEQFF. CDR3 DNA sequence: TGTGCCAGCAGCCAAGTCCTGACTAGCGGGAGTGATGAGCAGTTCTTC.

This clonotype has only a few counts. The chain has TRBV5-1 and TRBJ2-6; D call uncertain. The CDR3 has 16 amino acids. Trimming stripped 1 base from V and 4 bases from J, with 12 bases between. The germline V gene has CDR1 SGHRS and CDR2 YFSETQ. The CDR3 spells CASSLNFATGANVLTF. The CDR3, as DNA: TGCGCCAGCAGCTTGAATTTTGCTACGGGGGCCAACGTCCTGACTTTC. Combining the CDR3 with reference TRBV5-1 and TRBJ2-6 gives the whole variable domain KAGVTQTPRYLIKTRGQQVTLSCSPISGHRSVSWYQQTPGQGLQFLFEYFSETQRNKGNFPGRFSGRQFSNSRSEMNVSTLELGDSALYLCASSLNFATGANVLTFGAGSRLTVL.

This clonotype has only a few counts. A junction end diverges from the germline sequence, so it may reflect a read error. The chain uses TRBV20-1 and TRBJ2-2; 7 positions agree with TRBD1. The CDR3 runs to 13 residues. Germline values: CDR1 DFQATT, CDR2 SNEGSKA (reference sequence). For the CDR3, the DNA is TGCAGTGCTAGAGATCTAGTGACGAGACAGGGAATTTTT. It yields the protein CSARDLVTRQGIF.

V and J are TRBV15 and TRBJ2-5, with D perhaps being TRBD1 or TRBD2 (5 bases each). This CDR3 contains 14 residues. Trimming shortened V by 1 base and J by 4 bases, and 10 bases separated the two germline ends. The germline CDR1 and CDR2 sequences are LNHNV and YYDKDF (reference sequence). The CDR3 loop is CATSRVGGTETQYF. DNA for the CDR3: TGTGCCACCAGCAGAGTTGGGGGTACAGAGACCCAGTACTTC.

The sample holds many counts of this clonotype. The rearrangement links TRBV28 to TRBJ2-5; 8 bases map to TRBD1. CDR1 and CDR2 from the germline V gene are MDHEN and SYDVKM. The ends lost 5 bases at V and 1 base at J; junction bases unmatched: 3. CDR3 length: 14 residues. CDR3 sequence: CASSGGTGQETQYF. The CDR3 DNA reads TGTGCCAGCAGTGGGGGGACAGGCCAAGAGACCCAGTACTTC.

J is TRBJ1-1 and V is TRBV6-1; D is uncertain. The CDR3 spans 13 residues. V was clipped by 6 bases and J by 4 bases, with 12 bases between them. Germline CDR1 MNHNS, CDR2 SASEGT. The CDR3 DNA reads TGTGCCAGCAGAACAAACGGTGGCACTGAAGCTTTCTTT. Translated, it gives CASRTNGGTEAFF.

The chain couples TRBV30 to TRBJ1-2, with a tentative D call TRBD1 (5 bases). Germline values: CDR1 GTSNPN, CDR2 SVGIG (reference sequence). The V end was cut by 2 bases, the J end by 10 bases, with 17 bases between. The CDR3 is 13 residues long. This CDR3 reads CAWSSGGSKIYTF. The DNA for the CDR3 is TGTGCCTGGAGTTCGGGGGGGTCTAAAATCTACACCTTC.

In this sample, this clonotype turned up a few times. The V and J genes are TRBV9 and TRBJ2-1, with D perhaps assigned TRBD1 or TRBD2 (6 bases each). The ends were cut back, 3 bases at V and 5 bases at J, with 12 bases in the middle. This CDR3 spans 14 amino acids. Germline V gene lookup returns CDR1 SGDLS and CDR2 YYNGEE. CDR3 protein: CASSEGGHHNEQFF. The CDR3 DNA reads as TGTGCCAGCAGCGAGGGGGGACACCACAATGAGCAGTTCTTC.

On this clonotype itself: A much larger clone differs from this one at a single base, so this may be a read error. The chain uses TRBV18 and TRBJ2-5; 8 bases match TRBD1. This CDR3 region has 14 residues. CDR1 and CDR2 from the germline V gene are KGHSH and LQKENI. CDR3 sequence (DNA): TGTGCCAACTCACCGTTTCAGGGGGCAGAGACCCAGTACTTC. Translated, it gives CANSPFQGAETQYF. The full variable domain, with the rest looked up from reference TRBV18 and TRBJ2-5, is NAGVMQNPRHLVRRRGQEARLRCSPMKGHSHVYWYRQLPEEGLKFMVYLQKENIIDESGMPKERFSAEFPKEGPSILRIQQVVRGDSAAYFCANSPFQGAETQYFGPGTRLLVL.

The table lists this clonotype with a few counts. The rearrangement uses TRBV18 and TRBJ2-2; 10 bases agree with TRBD2. V was clipped by 0 bases and J by 5 bases; unmatched bases: 6. Germline-derived CDR1 and CDR2 are KGHSH and LQKENI. This CDR3 comprises 17 residues. The CDR3 region is CASSPPNSGRITGELFF. CDR3 sequence (DNA): TGTGCCAGCTCACCACCGAATAGCGGGAGGATTACCGGGGAGCTGTTTTTT.

This clonotype was counted between two and nine times. J is TRBJ1-1 and V is TRBV30, with a possible D match to TRBD1 (6 bases). Germline CDR1 and CDR2: GTSNPN and SVGIG (reference sequence). V lost 3 bases to trimming and J lost 4 bases, with 18 bases between them. The CDR3 extends over 15 amino acids. For the CDR3, the DNA is TGTGCCTGGAGGGACGTGGCAGGGGCAAGCACTGAAGCTTTCTTT. Translating it yields CAWRDVAGASTEAFF.